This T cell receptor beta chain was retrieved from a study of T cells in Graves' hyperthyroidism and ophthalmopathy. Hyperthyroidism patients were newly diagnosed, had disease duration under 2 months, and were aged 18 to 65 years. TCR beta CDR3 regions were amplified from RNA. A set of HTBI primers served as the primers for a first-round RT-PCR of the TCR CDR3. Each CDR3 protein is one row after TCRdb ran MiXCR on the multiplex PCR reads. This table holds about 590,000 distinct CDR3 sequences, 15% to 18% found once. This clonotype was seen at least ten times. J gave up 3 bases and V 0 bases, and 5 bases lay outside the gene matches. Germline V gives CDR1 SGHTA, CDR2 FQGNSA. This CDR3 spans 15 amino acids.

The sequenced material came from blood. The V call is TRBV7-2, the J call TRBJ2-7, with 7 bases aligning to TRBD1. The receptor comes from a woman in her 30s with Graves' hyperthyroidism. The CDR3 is CASSLAGDSLYEQYF. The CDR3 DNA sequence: TGTGCCAGCAGCTTAGCTGGGGACAGCCTCTACGAGCAGTACTTC.